This paragraph covers one T cell receptor beta chain sequence. CDR3 length: 14 residues. Losses at the gene ends were 4 bases for V and 5 bases for J; bases not matched to a gene: 5. Looked up from germline, CDR1 is LNHDA and CDR2 is SQIVND (reference sequence). The data originate from a study of T cells in Graves' hyperthyroidism and ophthalmopathy. Amplification yielded TCR beta CDR3 regions, with RNA transcripts as the source. A set of HTBI primers served as the primers for a first-round RT-PCR of the TCR CDR3. One entry per CDR3 protein results from TCRdb running MiXCR on the multiplex PCR reads. The sample consists of around 33,000 distinct CDR3 sequences, around 48% of them appearing once.

The chain combines TRBV19 with TRBJ1-2, with 9 bases that match TRBD1. This sequence originates from a woman aged 45-59 years with Graves' hyperthyroidism that later progressed to Graves' ophthalmopathy. The specimen sequenced was blood. CDR3 in amino acids: CASSTGQGWYGYTF. CDR3 nucleotide sequence: TGTGCCAGTAGTACCGGACAGGGGTGGTATGGCTACACCTTC.